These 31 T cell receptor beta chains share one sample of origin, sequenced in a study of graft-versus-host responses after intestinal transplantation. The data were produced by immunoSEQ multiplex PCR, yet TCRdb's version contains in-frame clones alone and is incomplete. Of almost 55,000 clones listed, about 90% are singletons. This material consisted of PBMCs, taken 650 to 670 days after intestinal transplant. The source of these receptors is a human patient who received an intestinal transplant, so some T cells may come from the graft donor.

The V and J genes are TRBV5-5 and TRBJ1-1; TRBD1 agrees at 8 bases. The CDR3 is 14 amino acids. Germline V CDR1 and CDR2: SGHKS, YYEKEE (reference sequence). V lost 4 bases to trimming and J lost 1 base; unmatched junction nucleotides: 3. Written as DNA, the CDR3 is TGTGCCAGCAGCCTGGACAGGGCGAACACTGAAGCTTTCTTT. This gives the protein CASSLDRANTEAFF.

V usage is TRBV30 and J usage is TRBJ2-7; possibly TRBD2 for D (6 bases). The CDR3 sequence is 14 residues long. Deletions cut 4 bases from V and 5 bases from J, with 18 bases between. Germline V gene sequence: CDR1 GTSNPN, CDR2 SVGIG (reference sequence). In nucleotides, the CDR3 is TGTGCCTGGAAGGGGACTCAATTCGTCCACGAGCAGTACTTC. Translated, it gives CAWKGTQFVHEQYF.

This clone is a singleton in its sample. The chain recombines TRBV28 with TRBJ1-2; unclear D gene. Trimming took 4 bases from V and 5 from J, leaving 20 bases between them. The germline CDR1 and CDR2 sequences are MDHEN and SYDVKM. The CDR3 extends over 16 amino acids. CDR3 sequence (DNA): TGTGCCAGCAGTTCCGCAAGAAGTCCTTGGCGGTATGGCTACACCTTC. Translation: CASSSARSPWRYGYTF.

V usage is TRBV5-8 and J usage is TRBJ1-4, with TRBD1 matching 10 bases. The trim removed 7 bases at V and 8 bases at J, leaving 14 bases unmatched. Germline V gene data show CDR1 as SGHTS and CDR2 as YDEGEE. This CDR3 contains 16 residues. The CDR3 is CASVTGGANVGEKLFF. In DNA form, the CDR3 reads TGTGCCAGCGTGACAGGGGGCGCGAATGTCGGAGAAAAACTGTTTTTT.

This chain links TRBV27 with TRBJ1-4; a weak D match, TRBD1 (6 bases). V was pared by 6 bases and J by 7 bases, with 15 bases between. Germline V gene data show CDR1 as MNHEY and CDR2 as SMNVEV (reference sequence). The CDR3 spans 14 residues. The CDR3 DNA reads TGTGCCAGCAGCTATCGAGGGGGGGTTGAAAAACTGTTTTTT. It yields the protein CASSYRGGVEKLFF.

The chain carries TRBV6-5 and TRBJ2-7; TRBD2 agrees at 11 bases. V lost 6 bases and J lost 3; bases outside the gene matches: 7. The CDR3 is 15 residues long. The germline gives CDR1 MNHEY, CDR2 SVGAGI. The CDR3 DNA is TGTGCCAGCAGCCCGACTAGCGGGACTATCTACGAGCAGTACTTC. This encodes CASSPTSGTIYEQYF.

In nucleotides, the CDR3 is TGTGCCAGCAATCCATCTAGGGACGGCACAGATACGCAGTATTTT. This translates into CASNPSRDGTDTQYF. V is TRBV27 and J is TRBJ2-3; D is perhaps TRBD1 or TRBD2 (5 bases each). This CDR3 is 15 amino acids long. Germline V lookup: CDR1 MNHEY, CDR2 SMNVEV (reference sequence). V shed 7 bases and J shed 1 base, with 15 bases lying between them.

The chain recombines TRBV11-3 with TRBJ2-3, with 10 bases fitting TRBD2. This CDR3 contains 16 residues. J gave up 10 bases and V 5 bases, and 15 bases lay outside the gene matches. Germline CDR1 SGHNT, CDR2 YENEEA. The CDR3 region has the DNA TGTGCCAGCAGCACTAGACAGGGCGGACTAGCGGACGCGCAGTATTTT. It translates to CASSTRQGGLADAQYF.

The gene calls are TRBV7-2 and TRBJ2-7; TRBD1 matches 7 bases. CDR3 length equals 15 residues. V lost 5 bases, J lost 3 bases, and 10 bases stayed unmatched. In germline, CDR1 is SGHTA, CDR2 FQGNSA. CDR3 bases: TGTGCCAGCAGCCTTGAAACAGGGGTGGTCTACGAGCAGTACTTC. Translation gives CASSLETGVVYEQYF.

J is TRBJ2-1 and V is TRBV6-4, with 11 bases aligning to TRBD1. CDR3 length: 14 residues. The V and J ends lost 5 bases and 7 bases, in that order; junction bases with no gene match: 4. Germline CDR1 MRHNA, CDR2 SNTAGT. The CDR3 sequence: CASSLGQGGNEQFF. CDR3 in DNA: TGTGCCAGCAGTTTGGGACAGGGGGGAAATGAGCAGTTCTTC.

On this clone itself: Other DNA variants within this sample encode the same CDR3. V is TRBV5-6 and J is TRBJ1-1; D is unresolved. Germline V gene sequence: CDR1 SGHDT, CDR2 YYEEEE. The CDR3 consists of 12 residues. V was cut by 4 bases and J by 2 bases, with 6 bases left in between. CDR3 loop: CASSLVNTEAFF. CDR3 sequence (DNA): TGTGCCAGCAGCCTAGTCAACACTGAAGCTTTCTTT.

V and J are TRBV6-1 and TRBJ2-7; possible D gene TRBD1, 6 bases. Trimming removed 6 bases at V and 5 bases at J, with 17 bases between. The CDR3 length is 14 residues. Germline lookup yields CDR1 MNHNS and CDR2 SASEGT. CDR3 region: CASRIQGIYHEQYF. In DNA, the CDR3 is TGTGCCAGCAGGATACAGGGTATTTACCACGAGCAGTACTTC.

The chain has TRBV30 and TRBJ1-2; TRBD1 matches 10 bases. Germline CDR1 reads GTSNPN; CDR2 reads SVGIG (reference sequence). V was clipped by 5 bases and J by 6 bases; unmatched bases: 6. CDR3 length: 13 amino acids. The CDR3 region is CAWGRGTGDGYTF. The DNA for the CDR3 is TGTGCCTGGGGGCGGGGGACAGGGGATGGCTACACCTTC.

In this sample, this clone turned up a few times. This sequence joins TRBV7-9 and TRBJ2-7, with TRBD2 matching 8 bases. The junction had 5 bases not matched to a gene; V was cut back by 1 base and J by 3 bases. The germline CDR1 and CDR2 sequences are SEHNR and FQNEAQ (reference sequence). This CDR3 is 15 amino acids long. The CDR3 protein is CASSLVIAGSYEQYF. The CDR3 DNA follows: TGTGCCAGCAGCTTAGTAATAGCGGGGAGCTACGAGCAGTACTTC.

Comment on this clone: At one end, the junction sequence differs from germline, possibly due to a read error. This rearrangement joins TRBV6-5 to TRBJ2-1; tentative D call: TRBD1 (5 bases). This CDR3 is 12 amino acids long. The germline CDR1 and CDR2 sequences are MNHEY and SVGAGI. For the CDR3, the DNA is TGTGCCAGCAGTTCCAGGGTAAATGAGCGGTTCTTC. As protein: CASSSRVNERFF.

CDR3 loop: CASSLGGVATQYF. CDR3 bases: TGTGCCAGCAGCTTGGGAGGGGTGGCGACCCAGTACTTC. The rearrangement links TRBV5-4 to TRBJ2-5; D possibly uses TRBD1 or TRBD2 (5 bases each). Looked up from germline, CDR1 is SGHNT and CDR2 is YYREEE (reference sequence). Trimming removed 0 bases from V and 7 bases from J, with 10 bases in between. This CDR3 spans 13 amino acids.

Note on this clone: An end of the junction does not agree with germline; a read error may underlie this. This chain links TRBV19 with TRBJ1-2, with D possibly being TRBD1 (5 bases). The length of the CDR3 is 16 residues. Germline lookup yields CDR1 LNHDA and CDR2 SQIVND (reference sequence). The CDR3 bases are TGTGCCAGTACCGAGGAGGGAACGGGGCAGCCCTATCGCTACACCTTC. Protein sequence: CASTEEGTGQPYRYTF.

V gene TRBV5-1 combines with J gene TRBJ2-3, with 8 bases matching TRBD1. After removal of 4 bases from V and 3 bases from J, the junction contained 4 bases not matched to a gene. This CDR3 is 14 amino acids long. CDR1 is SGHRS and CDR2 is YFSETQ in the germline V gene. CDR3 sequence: CASSQGALTDTQYF. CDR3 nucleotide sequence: TGCGCCAGCAGCCAGGGGGCTCTGACAGATACGCAGTATTTT. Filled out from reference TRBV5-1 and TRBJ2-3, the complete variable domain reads KAGVTQTPRYLIKTRGQQVTLSCSPISGHRSVSWYQQTPGQGLQFLFEYFSETQRNKGNFPGRFSGRQFSNSRSEMNVSTLELGDSALYLCASSQGALTDTQYFGPGTRLTVL.

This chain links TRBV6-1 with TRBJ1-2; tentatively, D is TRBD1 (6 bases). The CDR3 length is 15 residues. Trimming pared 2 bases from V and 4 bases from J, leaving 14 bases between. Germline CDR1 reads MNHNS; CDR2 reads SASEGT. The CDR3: CASSEIQGLSYGYTF. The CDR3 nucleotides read TGTGCCAGCAGTGAAATACAGGGTTTGAGCTATGGCTACACCTTC.

CDR3 sequence: CASSVGLGAYNEQFF. As DNA, the CDR3 is TGTGCCAGCAGCGTAGGACTAGGGGCATACAATGAGCAGTTCTTC. The chain couples TRBV9 to TRBJ2-1; D is possibly TRBD2 (6 bases). This CDR3 is built from 15 residues. Trimming shortened V by 0 bases and J by 4 bases, and 11 bases separated the two germline ends. In germline, CDR1 is SGDLS, CDR2 YYNGEE.

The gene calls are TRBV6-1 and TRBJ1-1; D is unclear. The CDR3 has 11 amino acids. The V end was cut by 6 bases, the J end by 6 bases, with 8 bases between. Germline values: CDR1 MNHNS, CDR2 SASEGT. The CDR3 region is CASRPGSEAFF. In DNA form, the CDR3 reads TGTGCCAGCAGGCCGGGATCTGAAGCTTTCTTT.

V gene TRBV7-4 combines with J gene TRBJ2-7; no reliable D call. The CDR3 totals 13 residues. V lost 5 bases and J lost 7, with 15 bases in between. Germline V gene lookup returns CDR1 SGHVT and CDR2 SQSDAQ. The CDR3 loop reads CASSQAADGEQYF. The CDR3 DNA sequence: TGTGCCAGCAGCCAGGCGGCGGACGGGGAGCAGTACTTC.

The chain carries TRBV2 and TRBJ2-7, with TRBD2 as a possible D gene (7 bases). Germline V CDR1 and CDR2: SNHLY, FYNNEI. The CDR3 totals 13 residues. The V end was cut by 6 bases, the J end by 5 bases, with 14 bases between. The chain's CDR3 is CASRSGGAHEQYF. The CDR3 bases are TGTGCCAGCAGATCTGGGGGGGCCCACGAGCAGTACTTC.

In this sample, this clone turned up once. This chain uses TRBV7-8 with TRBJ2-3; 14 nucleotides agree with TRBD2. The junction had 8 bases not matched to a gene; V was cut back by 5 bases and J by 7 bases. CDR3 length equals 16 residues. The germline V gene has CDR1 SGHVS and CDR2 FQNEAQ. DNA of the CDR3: TGTGCCAGCAGCGGACCGGGACTAGCGGGGGTTTATACGCAGTATTTT. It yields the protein CASSGPGLAGVYTQYF.

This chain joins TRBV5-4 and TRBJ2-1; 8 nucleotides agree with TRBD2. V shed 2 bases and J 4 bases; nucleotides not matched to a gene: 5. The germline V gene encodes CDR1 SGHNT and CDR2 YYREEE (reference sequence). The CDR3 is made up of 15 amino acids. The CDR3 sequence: CASSFSGGLYNEQFF. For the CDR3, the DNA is TGTGCCAGCAGCTTCAGCGGGGGCCTTTACAATGAGCAGTTCTTC.

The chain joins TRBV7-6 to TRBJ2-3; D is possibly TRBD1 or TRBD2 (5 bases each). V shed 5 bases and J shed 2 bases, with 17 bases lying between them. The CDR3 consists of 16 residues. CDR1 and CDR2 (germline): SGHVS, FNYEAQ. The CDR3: CASSTRPGPATDTQYF. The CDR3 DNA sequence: TGTGCCAGCAGCACGCGACCGGGACCTGCCACAGATACGCAGTATTTT.

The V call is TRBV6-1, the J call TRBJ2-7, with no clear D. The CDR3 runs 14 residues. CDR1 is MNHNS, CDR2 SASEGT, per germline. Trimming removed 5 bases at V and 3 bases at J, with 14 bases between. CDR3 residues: CASSPPLGVYEQYF. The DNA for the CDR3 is TGTGCCAGCAGTCCCCCCCTAGGAGTCTACGAGCAGTACTTC.

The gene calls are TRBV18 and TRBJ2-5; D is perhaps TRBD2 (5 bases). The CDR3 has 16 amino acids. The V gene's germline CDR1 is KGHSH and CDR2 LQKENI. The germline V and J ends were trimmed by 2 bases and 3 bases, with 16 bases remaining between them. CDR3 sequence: CASSPTALGWEETQYF. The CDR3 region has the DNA TGTGCCAGCTCACCAACCGCACTAGGTTGGGAAGAGACCCAGTACTTC.

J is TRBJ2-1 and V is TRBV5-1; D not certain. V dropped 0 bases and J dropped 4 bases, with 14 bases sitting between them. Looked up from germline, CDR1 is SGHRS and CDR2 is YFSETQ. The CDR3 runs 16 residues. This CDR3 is CASSLERLDLYNEQFF. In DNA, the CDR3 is TGCGCCAGCAGCTTGGAGAGGCTCGATTTATACAATGAGCAGTTCTTC.

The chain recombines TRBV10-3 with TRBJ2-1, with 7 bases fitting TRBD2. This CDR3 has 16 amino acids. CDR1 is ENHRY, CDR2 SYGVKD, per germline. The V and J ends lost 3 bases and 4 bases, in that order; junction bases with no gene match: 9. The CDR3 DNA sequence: TGTGCCATCAGTGACCGGAGGACTAGAATATACAATGAGCAGTTCTTC. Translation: CAISDRRTRIYNEQFF.

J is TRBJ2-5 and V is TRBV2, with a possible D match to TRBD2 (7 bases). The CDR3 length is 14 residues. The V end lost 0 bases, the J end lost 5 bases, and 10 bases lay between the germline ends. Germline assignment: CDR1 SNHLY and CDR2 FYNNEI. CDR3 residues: CASSEAGGVETQYF. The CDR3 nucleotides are TGTGCCAGCAGTGAAGCAGGGGGGGTGGAGACCCAGTACTTC.